The subject of this entry is one T cell receptor (beta chain). The sample originates from a study of T cell responses to AZD1222 COVID-19 vaccine. Repertoires were generated with immunoSEQ multiplex PCR, while TCRdb's copy carries only in-frame clones and drops some. The table shows over 100,000 clones, with 70% to 90% occurring only once. The sequenced sample was peripheral blood, obtained 28 days after the second dose of the MenACWY control vaccine. This TCR came from an adult who received the MenACWY meningococcal vaccine as a control.

The CDR3 nucleotides are TGCGCCAGCAGCTCCGGACTAGCCTACGAGCAGTACTTC. Translated, it gives CASSSGLAYEQYF. V gene TRBV4-3 combines with J gene TRBJ2-7; 7 bases line up with TRBD2. Germline V CDR1 and CDR2: LGHNA, YSLEER. J was trimmed by 2 bases and V by 5 bases; bases with no gene match: 3. The CDR3 runs 13 residues.